This T cell receptor beta chain emerged from a study of T-cell reconstitution after alpha-beta-depleted transplantation in children. Unique molecular identifiers tagged the TCRbeta library. Via MiXCR, TCRdb re-called the PCR reads, giving one row per CDR3 protein. The sample records 300,000 to 400,000 distinct CDR3 sequences, around 25% being singletons. The ends lost 1 base at V and 3 bases at J; junction bases unmatched: 3. The CDR3 covers 16 residues. The germline V gene has CDR1 SGHNT and CDR2 YENEEA. This clonotype was recorded a few times. Its antigen is not identified. Notes on the study in general: Some patients' high day-60 TCRbeta diversity was attributed to recipient cells surviving conditioning. Newly produced T cells mostly accounted for T-cell counts and diversity one year post-transplant. Several hundred expanded graft clones reportedly supplied alpha-beta T cells about two months after transplant.

The TCR was taken from a male patient under 18 who had a stem cell transplant for acute lymphoblastic leukemia, so the T cells may come from the graft donor. Source: PBMCs, mostly from graft donor cells, taken 180 days after TCRalphabeta/CD19-depleted stem cell transplant. The V gene is TRBV11-3, the J gene TRBJ2-1, with 10 bases identical to TRBD2. The CDR3 coding sequence is TGTGCCAGCAGCTTAGGGGTAGCGGGAGGCTACAATGAGCAGTTCTTC. It encodes CASSLGVAGGYNEQFF.